A single T cell receptor (beta chain) is shown here with its context. Antigen unknown. This entry comes from a study of long-term antiretroviral therapy in people with HIV. Whole-study context: Samples from the earliest time points predate the 2015 immediate-ART recommendation by about a decade.

Sequencing used immunoSEQ v3.0 at survey level. A per-sample goal of about 40,000-55,000 T-cell genomes was targeted by sequencing. Libraries were prepared by immunoSEQ multiplex PCR; TCRdb keeps only in-frame clonotypes and omits some of them. The sample has 23,000 or so clones; almost 80% are singletons. Study conclusions and caveats: Pre-ART clonal expansions dominated every time point's repertoire.

Sequenced here: unsorted PBMCs, sampled 2.1 years after starting antiretroviral therapy. This receptor was taken from a man under 40 with HIV.

DNA for the CDR3: TGTGCCAGCAGCCCCAACGACCGAAACACCGGGGAGCTGTTTTTT. This sequence encodes CASSPNDRNTGELFF. The chain combines TRBV7-3 with TRBJ2-2; D unclear. The germline V gene has CDR1 SGHTA and CDR2 FQGTGA. The length of the CDR3 is 15 residues. Trimming took off 5 bases at V and 2 bases at J, with 12 bases between the two ends.